The source of this T cell receptor (beta chain) is a study of blood T cell repertoires in COVID-19. Study-level information: Whether acute or convalescent, the COVID-19 samples came from the United States, Italy and Spain. PBMCs, B-cell-depleted T cells, or T cells provided the cDNA or gDNA that made up the material.

The junction had 6 bases not matched to a gene; V was cut back by 4 bases and J by 7 bases. Germline CDR1 is SEHNR and CDR2 is FQNEAQ (reference sequence). CDR3 length: 13 residues. In the authors' methods: Quantification of nucleated cells was approximated via reference gene primer amplification. Produced via immunoSEQ multiplex PCR; TCRdb's table is partial and in-frame only. V, J and clone size reflect that table, while D and trimming were determined from the DNA. The data contain around 110,000 clones, around four fifths of them singletons. This TCR was recovered from a man between 65 and 85 years old with acute or convalescent COVID-19. Sample: peripheral blood. The rearrangement links TRBV7-9 to TRBJ1-1, with 7 bases aligning to TRBD1. This chain's CDR3 is CASSSTGKVEAFF. In DNA form, the CDR3 reads TGTGCCAGCAGCTCGACAGGGAAGGTTGAAGCTTTCTTT.